This entry describes one T cell receptor (beta chain). Its antigen remains unidentified. No base quality information exists; no much larger clone differs at one position. The data stem from a study of CD8+CD57+ T cells in acquired aplastic anemia (dated by TCRdb to 2017 to 2018). With respect to the entire study: Extracted DNA from sorted CD4+ and CD8+ cells averaged about 3.4 ug, ranging from about 0.2 to 30 ug. An average of roughly 10 million reads for CD4+ cells and approximately 11 million reads for CD8+ cells was obtained from healthy donor samples.

The study deep-sequenced TCR repertoires of sorted CD4+ and CD8+ blood T cells from severe aplastic anemia patients and healthy subjects. Ficoll-Paque density gradient centrifugation was used to isolate peripheral blood mononuclear cells. Before DNA extraction, CD4+ and CD8+ T cells were sorted by FACS or by magnetic beads. The paper as a whole reports these results and caveats: Between patients and healthy controls, no significant difference in CD8+ Simpson's diversity was found (P=0.060). Although some 28 CD8+ CDR3 sequences were shared by patients and controls, these sequences appeared highly expressed in patients and within the immunodominant clones of patients.

TCR beta VDJ combination and CDR3 sequence profiling used genomic DNA as the template. TCR repertoire sequencing was run on an Illumina HiSeq 2000. Per the original workflow: Repertoires were assessed using TRBV/TRBJ rearrangement plots, CDR3 size and DJ length profiles, and Simpson's diversity index. The most abundant DNA sequence in the deep sequencing data was defined as the immunodominant clone. CDR3 amino acid sequences were checked for sharing between subjects and were compared against published repertoires and the VDJdb database. TCRdb reprocessed the public reads (quality trimming at Q25 with fastp, clone calling with MiXCR) and kept in-frame beta chains. Each entry merges the rows of one CDR3 protein and shows their most common DNA and genes. These V and J calls rely on TCRdb rather than the paper's analysis. In all, the sample holds approximately 380,000 distinct CDR3 sequences, and roughly 68% of those were seen once. 4% of the sample comes from the top ten.

CDR1 SGHAT and CDR2 FQNNGV were looked up in the germline V gene. From the cysteine through the phenylalanine, the CDR3 covers 15 amino acids. CDR3 DNA is the only sequence kept; it has 45 bases, read in frame from the first base. From V the trimming removes 3 bases and from J it removes 10 bases, while the gene matches leave 9 bases of the junction unaccounted for. Sequencing was performed on sorted CD4+, CD8+, or CD8+CD57+ T cells (not recorded which) from PBMCs. The source is a human donor in good health, serving as a control. In this chain, TRBV11-2 is recombined with TRBJ1-6, and 7 junction bases match TRBD1. The nucleotides are TGTGCCAGCAGCTTGGGGTTCCAGGGGGGCTCACCCCTCCACTTT. The resulting protein is CASSLGFQGGSPLHF.